Each of the 18 T cell receptor beta chains below was sequenced from the same sample in a study of low-dose radiotherapy and immunotherapy resistance in tumors. Time point specified: before trial treatment. Priming of first-strand cDNA relied on TRAV- and TRBV-specific primers (covering alpha and beta chains). Using a constant-region primer together with a V-primer adapter, TCRs were subjected to around 20 PCR cycles of amplification. TCRdb re-analysed the reads in MiXCR, keeping a single row per CDR3 protein. The profile shows tens of thousands of distinct CDR3 sequences, more than 7.5% of them singletons. The sample consisted of PBMCs, taken before treatment. The receptors shown here come from a male donor with prostate cancer.

This clonotype was detected many times. V gene TRBV4-2 combines with J gene TRBJ2-6; 9 nucleotides match TRBD1. In germline, CDR1 is LGHNA, CDR2 YNFKEQ. CDR3 length equals 18 residues. J lost 4 bases, V lost 5 bases, and 12 bases had no gene match. CDR3 nucleotides: TGTGCCAGCAGCTCCACAGACAGGGGGGAATCCGGGGCCAACGTCCTGACTTTC. This gives the protein CASSSTDRGESGANVLTF.

In its sample, this clonotype was seen many times. The chain recombines TRBV4-1 with TRBJ2-1; 7 nucleotides agree with TRBD2. The CDR3 spans 17 residues. The junction had 16 bases not matched to a gene; V was cut back by 1 base and J by 10 bases. Germline assignment: CDR1 MGHRA and CDR2 YSYEKL. CDR3 sequence reads: CASSQVDLGLQTREQFF. The CDR3 DNA sequence: TGCGCCAGCAGCCAAGTCGATCTGGGACTACAAACGAGGGAGCAGTTCTTC.

This clonotype was picked up many times. This rearrangement joins TRBV5-1 to TRBJ2-1, with D unresolved. Per germline, CDR1 SGHRS and CDR2 YFSETQ. V dropped 1 base and J dropped 7 bases, with 6 bases sitting between them. The CDR3 covers 12 residues. DNA for the CDR3: TGCGCCAGCAGCTTGCAGGTGAATGAGCAGTTCTTC. This sequence encodes CASSLQVNEQFF.

In the case of this clonotype: A far bigger clonotype differs at one base, so this is likely a read error. The chain employs TRBV28 and TRBJ2-7; the match to TRBD2 covers 8 bases. The CDR3 runs to 15 residues. Germline CDR1 MDHEN, CDR2 SYDVKM. J was trimmed by 7 bases and V by 8 bases; bases with no gene match: 16. CDR3 in amino acids: CASLPGTRVHNEQYF. The CDR3 DNA sequence: TGTGCCAGCCTTCCCGGGACTAGAGTCCACAATGAGCAGTACTTC.

This clonotype was counted many times. The chain uses TRBV29-1 and TRBJ2-2; D ambiguous. CDR1 is SQVTM and CDR2 is ANQGSEA in the germline V gene. This CDR3 region has 14 residues. V was shortened by 6 bases and J by 4 bases, with 15 bases between the two germline ends. The CDR3: CSVERAFRTGELFF. CDR3 nucleotide sequence: TGCAGCGTGGAAAGGGCGTTTCGCACCGGGGAGCTGTTTTTT.

The rearrangement links TRBV25-1 to TRBJ1-4; D gene uncertain. Germline values: CDR1 MGHDK, CDR2 SYGVNS. The V end was cut by 3 bases, the J end by 8 bases, with 7 bases between. This CDR3 is 12 amino acids long. CDR3 sequence: CASSDREEKLFF. The CDR3 DNA follows: TGTGCCAGCAGTGACCGGGAGGAAAAACTGTTTTTT.

This clonotype was seen at least ten times. The genes are TRBV7-9 and TRBJ1-2; D is undetermined. V lost 5 bases to trimming and J lost 13 bases, with 23 bases between them. Germline CDR1 reads SEHNR; CDR2 reads FQNEAQ (reference sequence). CDR3 length equals 14 residues. This CDR3 is CASSPPPDGPRSTF. CDR3 DNA sequence: TGTGCCAGCAGCCCCCCCCCGGACGGACCTCGCTCCACCTTC.

This clonotype has a count of ten or more. This chain uses TRBV19 with TRBJ1-5; D is possibly TRBD1 (6 bases). The CDR3 extends over 16 amino acids. The V end was cut by 3 bases, the J end by 0 bases, with 12 bases between. CDR1 LNHDA and CDR2 SQIVND come from the germline V gene (reference sequence). The CDR3 loop reads CASSIAGGYSNQPQHF. In DNA, the CDR3 is TGTGCCAGTAGTATTGCGGGGGGCTATAGCAATCAGCCCCAGCATTTT.

Ten or more counts support this clonotype. The rearrangement uses TRBV12-3 or TRBV12-4 and TRBJ2-2; 9 nucleotides agree with TRBD1. The CDR3 contains 15 residues. V lost 3 bases to trimming and J lost 5 bases; unmatched junction nucleotides: 4. The CDR3 sequence: CASSFRQGGTGELFF. The CDR3 DNA reads as TGTGCCAGCAGTTTTAGACAGGGGGGAACCGGGGAGCTGTTTTTT.

This clonotype was counted many times. This sequence joins TRBV28 and TRBJ2-4, with 8 bases matching TRBD1. Germline V CDR1 and CDR2: MDHEN, SYDVKM. The CDR3 extends over 14 amino acids. V lost 5 bases, J lost 1 base, and 1 base stayed unmatched. CDR3 coding DNA: TGTGCCAGCAGTAGACAGGGGGCCAAAAACATTCAGTACTTC. This sequence encodes CASSRQGAKNIQYF.

In regard to this clonotype: A far larger clone differs by one base, so this is likely a read error. This sequence joins TRBV11-2 and TRBJ2-1; maybe TRBD2 (5 bases). The CDR3 length is 13 residues. Trimming removed 5 bases at V and 10 bases at J, with 15 bases between. CDR1 and CDR2 from the germline V gene are SGHAT and FQNNGV. The CDR3 DNA reads as TGTGCCAGCAGCCCCCTGGCGGGTCGCGAGCAGTTCTTC. The encoded protein is CASSPLAGREQFF. Full variable domain (rest looked up from reference TRBV11-2 and TRBJ2-1): EAGVAQSPRYKIIEKRQSVAFWCNPISGHATLYWYQQILGQGPKLLIQFQNNGVVDDSQLPKDRFSAERLKGVDSTLKIQPAKLEDSAVYLCASSPLAGREQFFGPGTRLTVL.

The chain has TRBV2 and TRBJ1-1; a weak D match, TRBD1 (6 bases). V was trimmed by 7 bases and J by 5 bases, leaving 14 bases between them. Germline V gives CDR1 SNHLY, CDR2 FYNNEI. The CDR3 loop spans 13 amino acids. The CDR3 protein is CASKGQGLTEAFF. In DNA form, the CDR3 reads TGTGCCAGCAAAGGGCAGGGGCTGACTGAAGCTTTCTTT.

This clonotype has just one count. A single base is all that separates this from a far larger clone, so a read error is likely. The rearrangement links TRBV5-5 to TRBJ2-1; TRBD1 matches at 9 bases. The ends lost 2 bases at V and 10 bases at J; junction bases unmatched: 7. CDR3 length: 14 amino acids. Germline CDR1 reads SGHKS; CDR2 reads YYEKEE (reference sequence). The CDR3 bases are TGTGCCAGCAGCTTTGGGACAGGGCTGTACGAGCAGTTCTTC. Translation gives CASSFGTGLYEQFF.

This clonotype was detected many times. This chain connects TRBV7-8 to TRBJ2-1; tentatively, D is TRBD2 (5 bases). The CDR3 length is 16 residues. Germline lookup yields CDR1 SGHVS and CDR2 FQNEAQ. V dropped 1 base and J dropped 2 bases, with 12 bases sitting between them. CDR3 amino acids: CASSLGGKDAYNEQFF. The CDR3 nucleotides are TGTGCCAGCAGCTTAGGAGGGAAGGACGCCTACAATGAGCAGTTCTTC.

This clonotype was counted many times. This chain uses TRBV10-3 with TRBJ1-6; D not resolved. Trimming removed 2 bases at V and 6 bases at J, with 14 bases between. Looked up from germline, CDR1 is ENHRY and CDR2 is SYGVKD. This CDR3 contains 16 residues. The CDR3 reads CAISEGVISGNSPLHF. The CDR3 nucleotides are TGTGCCATCAGTGAGGGAGTCATAAGTGGTAATTCACCCCTCCACTTT.

This clonotype was observed at least ten times. The J gene is TRBJ2-1, the V gene TRBV29-1; 10 nucleotides match TRBD2. The V gene's germline CDR1 is SQVTM and CDR2 ANQGSEA. This CDR3 has 14 residues. The V and J ends lost 4 bases and 0 bases, in that order; junction bases with no gene match: 0. CDR3 bases: TGCAGCGTTGGGACTAGCGGCTCCTACAATGAGCAGTTCTTC. Translation: CSVGTSGSYNEQFF.

This clonotype was picked up many times. The rearrangement links TRBV7-2 to TRBJ2-7, with TRBD1 identical over 8 bases. The germline gives CDR1 SGHTA, CDR2 FQGNSA. This CDR3 has 18 amino acids. V trimming: 3 bases; J trimming: 3 bases; junction bases outside the gene matches: 16. The CDR3 coding sequence is TGTGCCAGCAGCTTCTCGACAGGGGATGAGGTCTTCGGCTACGAGCAGTACTTC. This encodes CASSFSTGDEVFGYEQYF. Complete variable domain (other parts from reference TRBV7-2 and TRBJ2-7): GAGVSQSPSNKVTEKGKDVELRCDPISGHTALYWYRQSLGQGLEFLIYFQGNSAPDKSGLPSDRFSAERTGGSVSTLTIQRTQQEDSAVYLCASSFSTGDEVFGYEQYFGPGTRLTVT.

This clonotype appeared many times. J is TRBJ2-7 and V is TRBV7-6, with 8 bases that match TRBD2. V lost 5 bases to trimming and J lost 2 bases; unmatched junction nucleotides: 5. CDR1 SGHVS and CDR2 FNYEAQ come from the germline V gene. The CDR3 totals 14 residues. CDR3 sequence: CASSLGLATYEQYF. The CDR3 region has the DNA TGTGCCAGCAGCCTTGGACTAGCCACCTACGAGCAGTACTTC.